The 17 T cell receptor beta chains below all came from one sample that was sequenced in a study of T cell responses to AZD1222 COVID-19 vaccine. The data were produced by immunoSEQ multiplex PCR, yet TCRdb's version contains in-frame clones alone and is incomplete. The data contain tens of thousands of clones, roughly 90% of them singletons. The sequencing used peripheral blood, collected on day 0 of AZD1222 vaccination. The receptors were gathered from an adult in good health.

The chain couples TRBV18 to TRBJ1-2, with 8 bases fitting TRBD1. The CDR3 is 12 amino acids. Per germline, CDR1 KGHSH and CDR2 LQKENI. V trimming: 6 bases; J trimming: 13 bases; junction bases outside the gene matches: 10. CDR3 DNA sequence: TGTGCCAGCTCCGGAGACAGGGGAAAGGGCACCTTC. This translates into CASSGDRGKGTF.

The chain links TRBV4-2 to TRBJ2-1; 12 bases align to TRBD2. The V and J ends lost 3 bases and 7 bases, in that order; junction bases with no gene match: 7. This CDR3 region has 16 residues. Germline V gives CDR1 LGHNA, CDR2 YNFKEQ. This chain's CDR3 is CASSQATSGGWNEQFF. The CDR3 coding sequence is TGTGCCAGCAGCCAGGCTACTAGCGGGGGGTGGAATGAGCAGTTCTTC.

The chain links TRBV2 to TRBJ1-1; 8 positions agree with TRBD1. With 9 bases clipped from V and 4 bases from J, the junction kept 7 bases outside the gene matches. Germline V gene lookup returns CDR1 SNHLY and CDR2 FYNNEI. The CDR3 extends over 13 amino acids. The CDR3 nucleotides read TGTGCCAGTACAGGGGGGGTCAGCACTGAAGCTTTCTTT. Protein: CASTGGVSTEAFF.

This clone was seen a few times. V and J are TRBV11-3 and TRBJ2-7; maybe TRBD1 (5 bases). In germline, CDR1 is SGHNT, CDR2 YENEEA. The CDR3 loop spans 14 amino acids. V was cut by 3 bases and J by 5 bases, with 14 bases left in between. DNA of the CDR3: TGTGCCAGCAGCTTGCAGGCAGGGAATAACGAGCAGTACTTC. Protein product: CASSLQAGNNEQYF.

V and J are TRBV6-2 or TRBV6-3 and TRBJ1-1, with D maybe TRBD1 (5 bases). The germline V gene encodes CDR1 MNHEY and CDR2 SVGEGT. There are 13 residues in the CDR3. Trimming took off 5 bases at V and 7 bases at J, with 14 bases between the two ends. This CDR3 reads CASSLDSSSEAFF. Here the CDR3 DNA reads TGTGCCAGCAGTCTTGACAGTTCTAGTGAAGCTTTCTTT.

The chain employs TRBV5-8 and TRBJ1-1; no clear D gene. V was shortened by 0 bases and J by 6 bases, with 12 bases between the two germline ends. The CDR3 contains 14 residues. Germline CDR1 is SGHTS and CDR2 is YDEGEE. This CDR3 reads CASSLAGFYSEAFF. The CDR3 region has the DNA TGTGCCAGCAGCTTGGCCGGGTTTTATTCTGAAGCTTTCTTT.

CDR3 in DNA: TGCGCGCTTGGGGGCCGGTACACAGATACGCAGTATTTT. Translation gives CALGGRYTDTQYF. The chain carries TRBV10-1 and TRBJ2-3; a possible D gene is TRBD1 (6 bases). CDR1 is WNHNN, CDR2 SYGVQD, per germline (reference sequence). The CDR3 is 13 amino acids.

The CDR3 DNA reads TGTGCCGGGGGACACCTCGAAGGGGAGACCCAGTACTTC. As protein: CAGGHLEGETQYF. The chain joins TRBV2 to TRBJ2-5, with a tentative D call TRBD1 (6 bases). Germline V gene data show CDR1 as SNHLY and CDR2 as FYNNEI. The CDR3 is made up of 13 amino acids. Trimming cost V 11 bases and J 5 bases, with 18 bases left between them.

The V gene is TRBV18, the J gene TRBJ2-5; 8 bases fit TRBD2. Trimming removed 2 bases from V and 2 bases from J; junction bases left unmatched: 4. Germline loops: CDR1 KGHSH, CDR2 LQKENI. This CDR3 has 15 amino acids. CDR3 sequence reads: CASSPLTGGQETQYF. DNA for the CDR3: TGTGCCAGCTCACCATTAACGGGGGGGCAAGAGACCCAGTACTTC. The full variable domain, with the rest looked up from reference TRBV18 and TRBJ2-5, is NAGVMQNPRHLVRRRGQEARLRCSPMKGHSHVYWYRQLPEEGLKFMVYLQKENIIDESGMPKERFSAEFPKEGPSILRIQQVVRGDSAAYFCASSPLTGGQETQYFGPGTRLLVL.

This sequence joins TRBV28 and TRBJ1-5, with D maybe TRBD1 (5 bases). Germline CDR1 and CDR2: MDHEN and SYDVKM. This CDR3 region has 12 residues. The germline V and J ends were trimmed by 4 bases and 9 bases, with 10 bases remaining between them. The CDR3 reads CASSSEGRPQHF. Here the CDR3 DNA reads TGTGCCAGCAGTTCCGAGGGGAGGCCCCAGCATTTT.

The rearrangement joins TRBV9 to TRBJ1-2, with TRBD1 matching 10 bases. This CDR3 is built from 17 residues. J lost 8 bases, V lost 2 bases, and 15 bases had no gene match. Germline V gene sequence: CDR1 SGDLS, CDR2 YYNGEE. As DNA, the CDR3 is TGTGCCAGCAGCGTTAGCACCGATCCGGGACAGGGGAGGGGCTACACCTTC. This gives the protein CASSVSTDPGQGRGYTF.

The rearrangement links TRBV18 to TRBJ2-3, with TRBD2 as a possible D gene (5 bases). The CDR3 runs 13 residues. The germline V gene has CDR1 KGHSH and CDR2 LQKENI. V was shortened by 6 bases and J by 1 base, with 8 bases between the two germline ends. CDR3 region: CASSEGGTDTQYF. The CDR3 bases are TGTGCCAGCTCTGAGGGAGGCACAGATACGCAGTATTTT.

The chain uses TRBV9 and TRBJ1-6; perhaps TRBD1 as D (5 bases). The CDR3 covers 15 residues. The germline V gene has CDR1 SGDLS and CDR2 YYNGEE. The germline V and J ends were trimmed by 3 bases and 7 bases, with 14 bases remaining between them. CDR3 nucleotide sequence: TGTGCCAGCAGCGAGACCCGGGACTCAAATTCACCCCTCCACTTT. Its protein is CASSETRDSNSPLHF.

The rearrangement links TRBV6-1 to TRBJ1-1, with D maybe TRBD1 (6 bases). The CDR3 extends over 14 amino acids. Germline values: CDR1 MNHNS, CDR2 SASEGT. V was trimmed by 1 base and J by 1 base, leaving 7 bases between them. CDR3 region: CASSEEGENTEAFF. Here the CDR3 DNA reads TGTGCCAGCAGTGAAGAGGGGGAGAACACTGAAGCTTTCTTT.

Only one count was recorded for this clone. The CDR3 nucleotides are TGTGCTAGTGGTTTCGACAGCTACGAGCAGTACTTC. Protein product: CASGFDSYEQYF. V is TRBV12-5 and J is TRBJ2-7; TRBD1 might be the D (5 bases). The CDR3 has 12 residues. V shed 3 bases and J shed 3 bases, with 6 bases lying between them. Germline V gives CDR1 LGHNT, CDR2 FRNRAP.

The chain carries TRBV4-2 and TRBJ1-1; TRBD1 matches at 7 bases. The junction had 11 bases not matched to a gene; V was cut back by 0 bases and J by 4 bases. Germline V gene lookup returns CDR1 LGHNA and CDR2 YNFKEQ. The CDR3 is made up of 17 amino acids. The CDR3 bases are TGTGCCAGCAGCCAAGAGAGAGCAAGGGGGCCGTCCACTGAAGCTTTCTTT. This encodes CASSQERARGPSTEAFF.

The genes are TRBV7-9 and TRBJ1-1; D ambiguous. The ends were cut back, 1 base at V and 3 bases at J, with 6 bases in the middle. Germline V CDR1 and CDR2: SEHNR, FQNEAQ (reference sequence). The CDR3 is 13 amino acids. CDR3 loop: CASSLERDTEAFF. The CDR3 coding sequence is TGTGCCAGCAGCTTAGAGCGGGACACTGAAGCTTTCTTT.